Listed here are 9 T cell receptor beta chains from one sample, sequenced in a study of PD-1 blockade in classical Hodgkin lymphoma (TCRdb year 2020). Per the publication, the time point label means: newly diagnosed, previously untreated cHL patient sample. Libraries were prepared through the immunoSEQ multiplex PCR assay. Here the immuneACCESS table is served through TCRdb, limited to in-frame sequences with V and J called. Missing clones are a known gap in these copies; in checked studies unresolved V genes cover under half, and the rest lacks a known reason. Here the sample has approximately 7,000 clones; 78% occur a single time. Roughly 7.4% of the sample belongs to the ten largest clones. Sequences were obtained from peripheral blood mononuclear cells (PBMCs). All receptors come from a human donor with classical Hodgkin lymphoma.

This clone was seen a handful of times. The chain couples TRBV5-1 to TRBJ2-2, with 8 bases fitting TRBD1. V was clipped by 7 bases and J by 5 bases; unmatched bases: 7. The germline V gene encodes CDR1 SGHRS and CDR2 YFSETQ. The CDR3 consists of 14 residues. CDR3 in DNA: TGCGCCAGCGGAGGGACAGGAGGGACCGGGGAGCTGTTTTTT. It translates to CASGGTGGTGELFF. The full variable domain, in which reference TRBV5-1 and TRBJ2-2 provide the parts outside the CDR3, is KAGVTQTPRYLIKTRGQQVTLSCSPISGHRSVSWYQQTPGQGLQFLFEYFSETQRNKGNFPGRFSGRQFSNSRSEMNVSTLELGDSALYLCASGGTGGTGELFFGEGSRLTVL.

CDR3 amino acids: CASSPPTTHNEQFF. The CDR3 DNA sequence: TGTGCCAGCTCACCACCCACTACTCACAATGAGCAGTTCTTC. The gene calls are TRBV18 and TRBJ2-1; D is uncertain. The CDR3 totals 14 residues. CDR1 and CDR2 (germline): KGHSH, LQKENI. Trimming shortened V by 0 bases and J by 5 bases, and 8 bases separated the two germline ends.

The V and J genes are TRBV5-1 and TRBJ2-6, with a possible D match to TRBD1 (6 bases). Germline V CDR1 and CDR2: SGHRS, YFSETQ. CDR3 length equals 16 residues. Trimming stripped 4 bases from V and 3 bases from J, with 14 bases between. This chain's CDR3 is CASSGDTSGGANVLTF. CDR3 DNA: TGCGCCAGCAGCGGGGACACCTCGGGTGGGGCCAACGTCCTGACTTTC.

Points on this clone: Other DNA sequences in the sample encode the same CDR3. V and J are TRBV2 and TRBJ2-5, with D maybe TRBD2 (7 bases). Trimming removed 3 bases from V and 6 bases from J, with 14 bases in between. Germline CDR1 reads SNHLY; CDR2 reads FYNNEI. This CDR3 is built from 14 residues. The CDR3 spells CASSELRGGKTQYF. The CDR3 DNA reads TGTGCCAGCAGTGAGTTAAGGGGGGGGAAGACCCAGTACTTC. The full variable domain, rest sourced from reference TRBV2 and TRBJ2-5, is EPEVTQTPSHQVTQMGQEVILRCVPISNHLYFYWYRQILGQKVEFLVSFYNNEISEKSEIFDDQFSVERPDGSNFTLKIRSTKLEDSAMYFCASSELRGGKTQYFGPGTRLLVL.

The chain combines TRBV2 with TRBJ2-1; 8 nucleotides line up with TRBD2. Trimming removed 0 bases from V and 14 bases from J; junction bases left unmatched: 9. The CDR3 contains 14 residues. CDR1 is SNHLY, CDR2 FYNNEI, per germline. The CDR3 bases are TGTGCCAGCAGTGAAGCACAGCGCGGGAGGTTCGAGTTCTTC. This codes for CASSEAQRGRFEFF.

The CDR3 DNA sequence: TGTGCCAGCAGCCCCAGTAGCGGGGGGTCCTACGAGCAGTACTTC. This encodes CASSPSSGGSYEQYF. The chain is built from TRBV7-2 and TRBJ2-7; 10 bases line up with TRBD2. CDR1 is SGHTA, CDR2 FQGNSA, per germline. The CDR3 extends over 15 amino acids. With V trimmed by 5 bases and J by 1 base, 5 bases remained unmatched.

This clone is large within its sample. V usage is TRBV5-1 and J usage is TRBJ1-2; a weak D match, TRBD1 (5 bases). The V and J ends lost 4 bases and 1 base respectively, with 11 bases between them. Germline V gene sequence: CDR1 SGHRS, CDR2 YFSETQ. The CDR3 runs 14 residues. CDR3 sequence reads: CASSQDNFNYGYTF. The DNA of the CDR3 is TGCGCCAGCAGCCAGGACAATTTTAACTATGGCTACACCTTC.

This sequence joins TRBV6-1 and TRBJ1-4; TRBD1 is a possible D gene (5 bases). The CDR3 has 13 amino acids. Germline CDR1 reads MNHNS; CDR2 reads SASEGT. With 1 base removed from V and 7 bases from J, the gap between germline ends came to 7 bases. This chain's CDR3 is CASSEERGEKLFF. In nucleotides, the CDR3 is TGTGCCAGCAGTGAAGAAAGGGGTGAAAAACTGTTTTTT.

This rearrangement joins TRBV10-3 to TRBJ2-5; no clear D. CDR1 and CDR2 from the germline V gene are ENHRY and SYGVKD. The CDR3 is 11 residues long. V shed 2 bases and J shed 4 bases, with 2 bases lying between them. The CDR3 DNA is TGTGCCATCAGTGAGGGAGAGACCCAGTACTTC. This sequence encodes CAISEGETQYF.